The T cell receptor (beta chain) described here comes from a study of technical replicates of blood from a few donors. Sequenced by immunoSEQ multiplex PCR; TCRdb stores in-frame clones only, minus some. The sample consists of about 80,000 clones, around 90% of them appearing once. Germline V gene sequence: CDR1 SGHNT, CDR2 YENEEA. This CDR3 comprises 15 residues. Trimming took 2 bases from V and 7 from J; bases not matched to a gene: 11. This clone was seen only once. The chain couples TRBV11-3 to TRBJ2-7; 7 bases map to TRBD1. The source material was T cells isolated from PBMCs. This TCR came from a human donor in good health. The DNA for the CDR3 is TGTGCCAGCAGCTTAAGACAGGGACGGTATAGTGAGCAGTACTTC. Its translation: CASSLRQGRYSEQYF.